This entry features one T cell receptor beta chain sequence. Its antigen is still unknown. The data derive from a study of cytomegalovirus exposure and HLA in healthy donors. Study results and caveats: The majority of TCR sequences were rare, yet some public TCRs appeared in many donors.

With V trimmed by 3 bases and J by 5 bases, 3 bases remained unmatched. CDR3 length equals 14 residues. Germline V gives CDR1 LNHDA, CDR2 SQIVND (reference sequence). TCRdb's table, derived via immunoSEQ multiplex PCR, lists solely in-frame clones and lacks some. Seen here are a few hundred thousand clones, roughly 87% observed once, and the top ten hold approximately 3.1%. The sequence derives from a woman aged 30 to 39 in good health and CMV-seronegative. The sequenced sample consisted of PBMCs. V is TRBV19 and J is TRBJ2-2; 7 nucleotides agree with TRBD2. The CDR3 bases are TGTGCCAGTAGTATTTCGGGACTAACCGGGGAGCTGTTTTTT. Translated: CASSISGLTGELFF.